This TCR beta chain was identified in a study of shared clonotypes between healthy human individuals. As concerns this clone: Its target is unknown.

Whole-study findings and limits: Shared across a few donors were around 5% of the naive CD4 clonotypes.

Losses at the gene ends were 3 bases for V and 4 bases for J; bases not matched to a gene: 11. The CDR3 runs 16 residues. The germline V gene encodes CDR1 LNHDA and CDR2 SQIVND (reference sequence). The table came from immunoSEQ multiplex PCR; TCRdb's copy has only in-frame clones and leaves some out. The sample lists more than 2,000,000 clones, approximately 95% seen once, with about 0.41% in the top ten. This rearrangement joins TRBV19 to TRBJ2-5, with 7 bases matching TRBD2. The sequencing input was naive CD4+ T cells from PBMCs. Subset reported: CD45RA+ positively selected. This receptor was taken from a man between 18 and 35 years old in good health. Some clones in this sample may be carry-over from other donors' samples. CDR3 sequence reads: CASSIAERDTGETQYF. The CDR3 DNA follows: TGTGCCAGTAGTATCGCAGAGCGGGATACGGGAGAGACCCAGTACTTC.